Below, one TCR beta chain is given with its context. Its antigen target is currently unknown. Base qualities were left out, and no much larger clone turns up one base away. The CDR3 runs 17 amino acids, cysteine and phenylalanine included. CDR3 DNA only is kept here, 51 bases in frame from base 1. The junction shows trimming of 6 bases on V and 1 base on J, plus 16 bases between the germline ends. Based on the germline V gene (reference sequence), the CDR1 and CDR2 sequences are LNHDA and SQIVND. The data belong to a study of cytomegalovirus exposure and HLA in healthy donors (dated by TCRdb to 2016 to 2017). As for the study more broadly: In an earlier analysis of approximately 500 of the donors, 250 to 300 Gb of sequence data and approximately 100 million unique TCR beta sequences from 150 million to 200 million T cells were reported. Roughly 300 gigabases of sequencing data and tens of millions of unique TCR sequences were included in an early release covering about 700 HLA-typed donors. Of the 300 to 500 genotyped donors, 65% to 90% were placed in the genetic ancestry cluster associated with self-reported Caucasian donors. The aim of the study was to test whether cataloging public T cell receptors could identify signatures of past pathogen exposure. The study used immunosequencing to profile the T cell repertoires of approximately 690 subjects and linked those repertoires to cytomegalovirus serostatus. A separate validation cohort of about 110 different subjects was used in addition to the roughly 670-subject first cohort. The study combined high-throughput TCR immunosequencing, statistical association of individual TCRs with disease status, and machine learning to predict cytomegalovirus infection status. A later analysis re-analyzed previously published TCR beta repertoires from several hundred donors and added high-resolution HLA genotyping to study TCR occurrence patterns. Rather than using new phenotypic data, the later analysis identified candidate immune exposures from TCR beta sequences and from how often those sequences occurred across donors. In an earlier analysis of a few hundred of the donors, high-throughput TCR beta sequencing was used to judge whether each TCR beta V gene segment behaved as functional or pseudogenic. Donor age, sex, ethnicity and CMV serostatus were compiled alongside the repertoire data. In a later genetic analysis, genome-wide SNP genotypes for about three fifths of the 666 donors were used, and that subset was treated as a discovery cohort. All discovery cohort repertoires had been generated on a single sequencing platform. HLA typing covered class I and class II loci at four-digit resolution. The number of donors typed differed by locus, with 629-630 for A, B, C, DRB1 and DQB1, more than 500 for DQA1, some 570 for DPA1, and some 440 for DPB1. A few DR-DQ haplotypes were treated as single units for association and clustering because of strong linkage in the cohort. Among a few hundred genotyped donors of the cohort, an average of roughly 240,000 unique TCR beta nucleotide sequences were sequenced per donor, roughly 20% of them non-productive. Study-level results and caveats: The sequencing pipeline was judged likely to have produced a cluster of highly shared sequence variants as a technical artifact. A few of the identified cytomegalovirus-associated TCR beta chains were confirmed in vitro to be specific for cytomegalovirus antigens. An earlier analysis of some 590 of the donors showed that most TCR beta V segments appeared in productive rearrangements either about 87% or about 30% of the time, which broadly matched IMGT annotations. A later analysis found that TCR association rates varied across HLA loci, with DRB1 alleles showing the most associated TCRs and HLA-C alleles the fewest. Most TCR sequences were observed very rarely across donors, whereas some public TCRs were present in many individuals. The authors suggested that the approach could potentially be extended to other disease states and immunological phenotypes. A later genetic analysis associated a missense DCLRE1C variant with V-gene and J-gene trimming of TCR beta chains, and an independent cohort replicated the association. Several of the top co-occurrence clusters appeared to be linked to parvovirus B19, influenza, CMV and Epstein-Barr virus, according to a later analysis. Compared with the approximately 710-donor mean, donors in an Asian-associated ancestry cluster had fewer N-insertions in productive TCRs, according to a later genetic analysis. The classifier was reported to diagnose cytomegalovirus status with high specificity and sensitivity in both the original cohort and the validation cohort. Because some donors lacked HLA typing at each locus, the association tests relied only on the typed subset. The only immune exposure information available for the cohort was CMV serostatus. A further reported finding was that TCR beta sequences accurately predicted the HLA-A and HLA-B alleles for most subjects in the first cohort. A later analysis associated roughly 17,000 TCR beta sequences with specific HLA alleles at a false discovery rate of 0.05. Because counts were too low, roughly 16 rarely observed V segments, including chromosome 9 orphons, were excluded from the earlier analysis of a few hundred of the donors. According to a later analysis, most CMV-associated TCR beta chains appeared to be HLA-restricted, and the HLA associations seemed to be driven largely by CMV exposure. The presence/absence analyses assumed that sequencing depth was roughly uniform across donors, and that assumption may not be true. Correlated functional status among segregating V segments might reflect linkage disequilibrium, but an unknown experimental factor could not be ruled out. When HLA alleles, especially DR and DQ, strongly co-occurred, TCR associations were difficult to assign to individual alleles. Some IMGT-functional V segments, including TRBV6-2 and TRBV6-3, could not be told apart with the 87-base-pair reads, so those segments were excluded. In this cohort, only TCR beta chains were sequenced, and detectable features were limited by the absence of alpha or paired-chain data. Compared with equally common non-associated chains, HLA-associated TCR beta chains in a later analysis were more clonally expanded and had lower generation probabilities. The study listed 150 to 200 TCR beta chains as associated with cytomegalovirus.

The cohort was made up of about 610 healthy bone marrow donors. Cohort members were all nominally healthy when sampled, although unrecorded immune exposures were likely present. The donor was CMV seronegative and was included in the group of 352 seronegative cohort members. A peripheral blood sample was collected from each donor, and TCR beta sequencing was performed on peripheral blood mononuclear cells. Genomic DNA extraction from the blood cell samples was performed with the Qiagen DNeasy Blood Extraction Kit. Library construction relied on the immunoSEQ multiplex PCR assay. For the multiplex PCR, a mixture combining 60 forward primers for TCR Vbeta segments and 13 reverse primers for TCR Jbeta segments was used. Amplification of the CDR3 region of rearranged TCR beta genes was performed with a multiplex PCR assay on genomic DNA. On the Illumina HiSeq System, the amplified TCR beta libraries were sequenced as 87-base-pair reads. The study's processing was this. A later analysis counted about 80 million unique TCR beta chains across the approximately 700 repertoires, and roughly 11 million of these chains were shared by at least two donors. Raw reads were error-corrected and collapsed into unique sequences with a nearest-neighbor algorithm that merged closely related sequences to remove PCR and sequencing errors. V, D and J gene segments were assigned by aligning CDR3 sequences to IMGT reference sequences. For a sequence to be retained, a match of at least six nucleotides was required to both a V gene segment and a J gene segment. A rearrangement counted as productive if the CDR3 had no stop codons and remained in frame with V and J, and every other rearrangement counted as non-productive. Following IMGT convention, CDR3 was defined as the stretch from the second conserved V-encoded cysteine to the conserved J-encoded phenylalanine. Sequences without an unambiguous match to a single V gene segment were excluded from the earlier analysis of about 640 of the donors. In an earlier analysis of some 590 of the donors, a V segment was called functional when productive rearrangements were above 56.7%, and segregating when the standard deviation between donors exceeded 5%. A statistical classification framework was built to diagnose cytomegalovirus status from the catalog of TCR beta chain sequences. V and J gene assignment, in a later analysis, came from comparing TCR nucleotide sequences with IMGT/GENE-DB human TR gene sequences. Using the TCRdist pipeline, a later analysis assigned CDR3 sequences along with most-parsimonious VDJ recombination scenarios. A later analysis defined each TCR beta chain by its CDR3 amino acid sequence plus V-gene family, and excluded reads lacking a unique V-gene family. To address suspected cross-contamination and a sequencing artifact, a later analysis removed 592 highly shared, low-generation-probability nucleotide sequences. In a later analysis, a clonal expansion index for each public chain was calculated from normalized within-repertoire ranks of inferred template counts. In a later analysis, generation probabilities were computed with a VDJ recombination model fitted to out-of-frame rearrangements, and the resulting probabilities were checked against IGoR. A later analysis scored TCR-TCR, TCR-HLA and TCR-CMV co-occurrence with hypergeometric tests, applying a repertoire-size bias correction to TCR pairs. In a later analysis, false discovery rates were estimated by permuting HLA or CMV assignments 20 times. In a later analysis, co-occurring TCRs were grouped with DBSCAN, and TCRdist sequence similarity was added when clustering was performed within HLA-allele-positive subsets. Co-occurrence clustering excluded repertoires with fewer than 30,000 or more than 120,000 public chains, plus five with anomalous nucleotide sharing. The source is immuneACCESS, and TCRdb retained only in-frame sequences with V and J called. Part of the clones is not carried over; for the studies checked, unresolved V genes explain less than half of this, and the remainder is unexplained. Clone size and the V and J calls come from that table; the DNA yielded D and trimming. This sample lists under 90,000 clones; 60% to 80% were detected once. The top ten clones comprise about 2.2% of the sample.

Rearrangement joined TRBV19 to TRBJ2-6; a tentative D match to TRBD1 spans 6 bases. The sequence was collected from a man between 40 and 49 years old in good health and CMV-seronegative. Sequencing was performed on PBMCs. CDR3 loop: CASRVGTTGSGANVLTF. In nucleotides, the sequence is TGTGCCAGTAGGGTCGGGACAACTGGTTCTGGGGCCAACGTCCTGACTTTC.